A selection of T cell receptor beta chains follows, all from one sample in a study of CD8 T cells in ankylosing spondylitis. TCRdb passed the 5' RACE reads through MiXCR, listing each CDR3 protein once. The table shows about 250,000 distinct CDR3 sequences, with 20% to 30% occurring only once. Material for sequencing was blood, either unsorted or a sorted T cell fraction (not recorded which). The source of these receptors is a male donor with ankylosing spondylitis or in good health (not recorded which). The CDR3 runs from the conserved cysteine through the conserved F or W. A D gene is named only where the DNA matches it firmly. Clone size appears in some rows only: once, few, many, or a class for an expanded clone.

TRBJ1-2 | few | TRBV20-1 | TRBD1 | TGCAGTGCTGCTTCCGGGACAGGCGCCCCCCCCGCCTTC | CSAASGTGAPPAF
TRBJ2-3 | few | TRBV20-1 | TRBD2 | TGCAGTGCCAGACTAGCGGGGAGTAGCACAGATACGCAGTATTTT | CSARLAGSSTDTQYF
TRBJ2-1 | - | TRBV6-5 | TRBD2 | TGTGCCAGCAGTTATTGGGAGGGCAAAAGCAATGAGCAGTTCTTC | CASSYWEGKSNEQFF
TRBJ2-1 | few | TRBV20-1 | - | TGCAGTGCTAGTGCGGGCAGCTCCTACAATGAGCAGTTCTTC | CSASAGSSYNEQFF
TRBJ1-1 | many | TRBV20-1 | - | TGCAGTGCTCCTACCCCGGACGGCGGCACTGAAGCTTTCTTT | CSAPTPDGGTEAFF
TRBJ2-2 | - | TRBV12-3/TRBV12-4 | TRBD1 | TGTGCCAGCACCCTCAGACAGGGTGGTGGAGGGGAGCTGTTTTTT | CASTLRQGGGGELFF
TRBJ2-4 | few | TRBV7-6 | - | TGTGCCAGCAGCTTAGAGATGGCAGGGAGCAACATTCAGTACTTC | CASSLEMAGSNIQYF
TRBJ1-5 | - | TRBV7-9 | - | TGTGCCAGCAGCTTAGCTGGGTCAGAGCCCCAGCATTTT | CASSLAGSEPQHF
TRBJ2-3 | - | TRBV20-1 | - | TGCAGTGCTACAGTCGGGACCACAGATACGCAGTATTTT | CSATVGTTDTQYF
TRBJ2-7 | - | TRBV2 | - | TGTGCCAGCAGTGATCCTAGATCCGAGCAGTACTTC | CASSDPRSEQYF
TRBJ2-7 | - | TRBV6-1 | - | TGTGCCAGCACCAGCTTGGGCGGGTCCTACGAGCAGTACTTC | CASTSLGGSYEQYF
TRBJ2-7 | - | TRBV29-1 | - | TGCAGCGTTACGTCCAGGGTATCCTACGAGCAGTACTTC | CSVTSRVSYEQYF
TRBJ2-3 | - | TRBV20-1 | TRBD2 | TGCAGTGCTACCCTAGCGGCGGGGGGGCAGGTTATACCAGATACGCAGTATTTT | CSATLAAGGQVIPDTQYF
TRBJ2-1 | many | TRBV18 | TRBD2 | TGTGCCAGCTCATCGCCTAGCGGGGGGATCTACAATGAGCAGTTCTTC | CASSSPSGGIYNEQFF
TRBJ1-2 | many | TRBV27 | - | TGTGCCAGCAGTTTAGCCGGGTCGGGGCACTATGGCTACACCTTC | CASSLAGSGHYGYTF
TRBJ2-1 | many | TRBV29-1 | - | TGCACCGGGACCTCCGAATGGTCTGAGCAGTTCTTC | CTGTSEWSEQFF
TRBJ2-7 | few | TRBV12-3/TRBV12-4 | TRBD1 | TGTGCCAGCAGTTCCCTGACAGGGGGGTCCTACGAGCAGTACTTC | CASSSLTGGSYEQYF
TRBJ2-3 | - | TRBV6-2/TRBV6-3 | TRBD2 | TGTGCCAGCAGTACAGCGGGGACCGATACGCAGTATTTT | CASSTAGTDTQYF
TRBJ2-7 | - | TRBV13 | - | TGTGCCAGCAGCCCCCCGGGGAAGTGGTCCTACGAGCAGTACTTC | CASSPPGKWSYEQYF
TRBJ2-7 | - | TRBV27 | - | TGTGCCAGCAGTTTATATGCGGCCGACGAGCAGTACTTC | CASSLYAADEQYF
TRBJ2-4 | few | TRBV12-3/TRBV12-4 | - | TGTGCCAGCAGCAATAATTTAGCCAAAAACATTCAGTACTTC | CASSNNLAKNIQYF
TRBJ2-3 | - | TRBV10-3 | - | TGTGCCATCAGTGGTTCGCAGAACACAGATACGCAGTATTTT | CAISGSQNTDTQYF
TRBJ1-2 | - | TRBV12-3/TRBV12-4 | TRBD1 | TGTGCCAGCTGGGACAGACGTGGCTACACCTTC | CASWDRRGYTF
TRBJ2-5 | many | TRBV2 | - | TGTGCCAGCAGTCCCCCTCCCCGACGAATCCAAGAGACCCAGTACTTC | CASSPPPRRIQETQYF
TRBJ2-3 | few | TRBV20-1 | - | TGCAGTGCTAATGCGGACACAGATACGCAGTATTTT | CSANADTDTQYF
TRBJ1-2 | - | TRBV20-1 | - | TGCAGTGCTAGAAAATCACCCGGACTTGGCTACACCTTC | CSARKSPGLGYTF
TRBJ2-7 | few | TRBV5-1 | - | TGCGCCAGCAGCTTGGCCTGGGTTGCCGACGAGCAGTACTTC | CASSLAWVADEQYF
TRBJ2-3 | few | TRBV20-1 | - | TGCAGTGATGACGCGAGTAGCACAGATACGCAGTATTTT | CSDDASSTDTQYF
TRBJ2-7 | - | TRBV15 | - | TGTGCCACCAGCACAAAAGAGGGGGGATTGTACGAGCAGTACTTC | CATSTKEGGLYEQYF
TRBJ1-2 | many | TRBV29-1 | - | TGCAGCGTTCTACAGAACTATGGCTACACCTTC | CSVLQNYGYTF
TRBJ2-2 | few | TRBV9 | - | TGTGCCAGCAGCGCTGTTTTGGGCGGGGAGCTGTTTTTT | CASSAVLGGELFF
TRBJ2-5 | many | TRBV5-6 | - | TGTGCCAGCAGCCGGGACACCCAAGAGACCCAGTACTTC | CASSRDTQETQYF
TRBJ2-1 | - | TRBV20-1 | - | TGCAGTGCTAGTTCTTTTGCGGGGCCTCAGTTCTTC | CSASSFAGPQFF
TRBJ1-2 | many | TRBV20-1 | TRBD1 | TGCAGTGCCGAGCCAAACAGGGGCCCTAACTATGGCTACACCTTC | CSAEPNRGPNYGYTF
TRBJ2-7 | many | TRBV20-1 | - | TGCAGTGCTAGAATGAGCACTGGGGGCGAGCAGTACTTC | CSARMSTGGEQYF
TRBJ2-3 | many | TRBV20-1 | - | TGCAGTGCCAGGAGGCCGCAGGGTCCAGATACGCAGTATTTT | CSARRPQGPDTQYF
TRBJ2-7 | many | TRBV12-3/TRBV12-4 | - | TGTGCCAGCAGTTTCTCTTCATCGGGTATTGGGCAGTACTTC | CASSFSSSGIGQYF
TRBJ2-7 | many | TRBV20-1 | - | TGCAGTGCTACCTTACCGACGGGGCCCTCCTACGAGCAGTACTTC | CSATLPTGPSYEQYF
TRBJ2-1 | many | TRBV20-1 | - | TGCAGTGCTGAACTAGAGGGCACGGCACGGGATGAGCAGTTCTTC | CSAELEGTARDEQFF
TRBJ2-1 | - | TRBV6-5 | - | TGTGCCAGCAGTTATTCCAGGGGGGGATTGAGCTCCTACAATGAGCAGTTCTTC | CASSYSRGGLSSYNEQFF
TRBJ2-5 | - | TRBV20-1 | TRBD2 | TGCAGTATTAGCGGGGGGGTCGGAGAGACCCAGTACTTC | CSISGGVGETQYF
TRBJ2-1 | - | TRBV5-1 | - | TGCGCCAGCAGCCCGACGTGGAGTGAGCAGTTCTTC | CASSPTWSEQFF
TRBJ2-1 | many | TRBV7-6 | - | TGTGCCAGCAGCTTAGGGAGTTCGGCCTACAATGAGCAGTTCTTC | CASSLGSSAYNEQFF
TRBJ2-5 | - | TRBV18 | - | TGTGCCAGCTCACCACCTTCATTACAAGAGACCCAGTACTTC | CASSPPSLQETQYF
TRBJ2-7 | - | TRBV18 | TRBD1 | TGTGCCAGCTCACCCGTGACAGGGAGTTTTACCTACGAGCAGTACTTC | CASSPVTGSFTYEQYF
TRBJ2-5 | many | TRBV15 | TRBD1 | TGTGCCACCAGCAGAGGACAGGGGCTGGAAGAGACCCAGTACTTC | CATSRGQGLEETQYF
TRBJ2-1 | - | TRBV10-3 | - | TGTGCCATCACCCGGCGGCTTGAAGACAATGAGCAGTTCTTC | CAITRRLEDNEQFF
TRBJ2-7 | - | TRBV30 | - | TGTGCCTCGGGGAAGCAGTACTTC | CASGKQYF
TRBJ1-1 | many | TRBV20-1 | - | TGCAGTGCTAAAGATGGGGGTGGGAGGACTGAAGCTTTCTTT | CSAKDGGGRTEAFF
TRBJ2-1 | many | TRBV12-3/TRBV12-4 | TRBD1 | TGTGCCAGCAGTCCCACAGGGGGGCAGTTCTTC | CASSPTGGQFF
TRBJ2-1 | many | TRBV5-6 | - | TGTGCCAGCAGCCCGACCGGGGGTAGTTACAATGAGCAGTTCTTC | CASSPTGGSYNEQFF
TRBJ2-7 | - | TRBV29-1 | - | TGCAGCGTTGAAGAGGGGTACGAGCAGTACTTC | CSVEEGYEQYF
TRBJ2-7 | many | TRBV6-4 | - | TGTGCCAGCAGTGACGAGTGGGGAGCCGAGCAGTACTTC | CASSDEWGAEQYF
TRBJ2-5 | - | TRBV7-2 | - | TGTGCCTCCACGACGGGAGAGACCCAGTACTTC | CASTTGETQYF
TRBJ2-3 | - | TRBV12-3/TRBV12-4 | TRBD2 | TGTGCCAGCAGTTTCGGGGGGAGGTATACGCAGTATTTT | CASSFGGRYTQYF
TRBJ1-5 | many | TRBV20-1 | - | TGCAGTGCTAGTAGGGATAGCAATCAGCCCCAGCATTTT | CSASRDSNQPQHF